The present T cell receptor (beta chain) was sequenced within a study of cytomegalovirus exposure and HLA in healthy donors (dated by TCRdb to about 2017). For the wider study: An earlier analysis of some 620 of the donors reported 276 Gb of sequence data and around 120 million unique TCR beta sequences obtained from around 170 million T cells. An early release covering just under 650 HLA-typed donors comprised 250 to 350 gigabases of sequencing data and roughly 85 million unique TCR sequences. Among the roughly 390 genotyped donors, around 81% belonged to the genetic ancestry cluster associated with self-reported Caucasian donors. The study aimed to test whether signatures of past pathogen exposure could be identified by cataloging public T cell receptors. The study profiled the T cell repertoires of hundreds of subjects by immunosequencing and related them to cytomegalovirus serostatus. Along with the roughly 670-subject first cohort, a separate validation cohort of over a hundred different subjects was used. High-throughput TCR immunosequencing, statistical association of individual TCRs with disease status, and machine learning were combined to predict cytomegalovirus infection status. A later analysis re-examined previously published TCR beta repertoires from just over 650 donors and added high-resolution HLA genotyping to investigate patterns of TCR occurrence. Rather than using new phenotypic data, the later analysis identified candidate immune exposures from TCR beta sequences and from how often those sequences occurred across donors. An earlier analysis of 587 of the donors used high-throughput TCR beta sequencing to judge whether each TCR beta V gene segment behaved as functional or pseudogenic. Donor age, sex, ethnicity and CMV serostatus were collected together with the repertoire data. A later genetic analysis took genome-wide SNP genotypes for about 65% of the roughly 670 donors and used that subset as a discovery cohort. All discovery cohort repertoires had been generated on a single sequencing platform. Class I and class II HLA loci were covered by the typing at four-digit resolution. Typing coverage varied by locus: roughly 620-640 donors for A, B, C, DRB1 and DQB1; roughly 510 for DQA1; approximately 610 for DPA1; 400 to 480 for DPB1. Roughly five DR-DQ haplotypes were handled as single units for association and clustering, since linkage in the cohort was strong. Among some 400 genotyped donors of the cohort, an average of 235,054 unique TCR beta nucleotide sequences were sequenced per donor, roughly 20% of them non-productive. Results and caveats for the whole study, not just this receptor: The classifier was reported to diagnose cytomegalovirus status with high specificity and sensitivity in both the original cohort and the validation cohort. In a later analysis, HLA-associated TCR beta chains showed more clonal expansion and lower generation probabilities than non-associated chains that were equally common. A later analysis reported that several top co-occurrence clusters appeared linked to parvovirus B19, influenza, CMV and Epstein-Barr virus. While some public TCRs were present in many individuals, most TCR sequences turned up only very rarely across donors. According to a later analysis, most CMV-associated TCR beta chains appeared to be HLA-restricted, and the HLA associations seemed to be driven largely by CMV exposure. Three of the identified cytomegalovirus-associated TCR beta chains were confirmed in vitro to be specific for cytomegalovirus antigens. In an earlier analysis of about 600 of the donors, most TCR beta V segments appeared in productive rearrangements about 90% or about 30% of the time, broadly matching IMGT annotations. In the study, some 160 TCR beta chains were listed as associated with cytomegalovirus. According to the authors, the approach could potentially be generalized to other disease states and immunological phenotypes. This cohort had only TCR beta chains sequenced, and the lack of alpha or paired-chain data limited which features could be detected. A further reported finding was that TCR beta sequences accurately predicted the HLA-A and HLA-B alleles for most subjects in the first cohort. Some IMGT-functional V segments, including TRBV6-2 and TRBV6-3, could not be distinguished by the 87-base-pair reads and were therefore excluded. At a false discovery rate of 0.05, a later analysis linked around 15,000 TCR beta sequences to specific HLA alleles. Sequencing depth was assumed to be roughly uniform across donors in the presence/absence analyses, though that assumption may not hold. The sequencing pipeline was judged likely to have produced a cluster of highly shared sequence variants as a technical artifact. CMV serostatus was the only immune exposure information available for the cohort. Compared with the approximately 720-donor mean, donors in an Asian-associated ancestry cluster had fewer N-insertions in productive TCRs, according to a later genetic analysis. Correlated functional status among segregating V segments might be attributable to linkage disequilibrium, but an unknown experimental factor could not be ruled out. V-gene and J-gene trimming of TCR beta chains was associated with a missense DCLRE1C variant in a later genetic analysis, and the association was replicated in an independent cohort. Strong co-occurrence of HLA alleles, especially DR and DQ, made assigning TCR associations to individual alleles difficult. Because HLA typing was missing for some donors at each locus, association tests included only the typed subset. In a later analysis, the rate of TCR association differed among HLA loci, with DRB1 alleles having the most associated TCRs and HLA-C alleles having the fewest. Over 15 rarely observed V segments, including chromosome 9 orphons, were excluded from the earlier analysis of almost 600 of the donors because counts were too low.

V is shortened by 7 bases, J by 4 bases, and the region joining them spans 11 bases. Taken from cysteine to phenylalanine, the CDR3 has 13 residues. The only DNA kept is the CDR3, 39 bases in frame from the first base. The germline V gene yields MNHNS for CDR1 and SASEGT for CDR2. The cohort was made up of 500 to 850 healthy bone marrow donors. At the time of sampling, all cohort members were nominally healthy, though unrecorded immune exposures were likely present. The donor was CMV seronegative and belonged to the group of around 350 seronegative cohort members. A peripheral blood sample was collected from each donor, and TCR beta sequencing was performed on peripheral blood mononuclear cells. The Qiagen DNeasy Blood Extraction Kit was used to extract genomic DNA from the blood cell samples. As for this clone: Its antigen is currently not known. It has no much larger one-base neighbor in the sample; base qualities were not kept.

Library creation used the immunoSEQ multiplex PCR assay. The multiplex PCR relied on a mix of 60 forward primers for TCR Vbeta segments and 13 reverse primers for TCR Jbeta segments. The CDR3 region of rearranged TCR beta genes was amplified from genomic DNA with a multiplex PCR assay. The amplified TCR beta libraries were sequenced on the Illumina HiSeq System as 87-base-pair reads. The source study handled its data this way. A later analysis counted some 74 million unique TCR beta chains across the 690 or so repertoires, and 10 million to 11 million of these chains were shared by at least two donors. Raw reads were error-corrected and collapsed into unique sequences with a nearest-neighbor algorithm that merged closely related sequences to remove PCR and sequencing errors. To assign V, D and J gene segments, CDR3 sequences were aligned to IMGT reference sequences. For a sequence to be retained, a match of at least six nucleotides to both a V gene segment and a J gene segment was required. A rearrangement was called productive if the CDR3 had no stop codons and remained in frame with V and J, and every other rearrangement was called non-productive. Following IMGT convention, CDR3 was defined as the stretch from the second conserved V-encoded cysteine up to the conserved J-encoded phenylalanine. Sequences without an unambiguous match to a single V gene segment were excluded from the earlier analysis of about 640 of the donors. An earlier analysis of about 600 of the donors called V segments functional above 56.7% productive rearrangements and segregating when the between-donor standard deviation exceeded 5%. To diagnose cytomegalovirus status from the catalog of TCR beta chain sequences, a statistical classification framework was built. V and J gene assignment, in a later analysis, came from comparing TCR nucleotide sequences with IMGT/GENE-DB human TR gene sequences. The TCRdist pipeline was used in a later analysis to assign CDR3 sequences and most-parsimonious VDJ recombination scenarios. A later analysis defined each TCR beta chain by its CDR3 amino acid sequence plus V-gene family, and excluded reads lacking a unique V-gene family. In a later analysis, some 600 highly shared, low-generation-probability nucleotide sequences were removed to address suspected cross-contamination and a sequencing artifact. For each public chain, a later analysis derived a clonal expansion index from normalized ranks of inferred template counts within each repertoire. In a later analysis, generation probabilities were computed using a VDJ recombination model fitted to out-of-frame rearrangements, and the results were checked against IGoR. Hypergeometric tests were used in a later analysis to score TCR-TCR, TCR-HLA and TCR-CMV co-occurrence, with a repertoire-size bias correction applied to the TCR pairs. False discovery rates were estimated in a later analysis by permuting HLA or CMV assignments 20 times. In a later analysis, co-occurring TCRs were grouped using DBSCAN, with TCRdist sequence similarity added in when clustering inside HLA-allele-positive subsets. Repertoires with fewer than 30,000 or more than 120,000 public chains were left out of co-occurrence clustering, as were five repertoires with anomalous nucleotide sharing. TCRdb limited this immuneACCESS table to in-frame rearrangements with V and J called. A share of clones is missing; checked studies link under half to unresolved V genes, and the rest is unexplained. V, J and clone size derive from that table, while D and trimming were established from the DNA sequence. The sample table holds about 120,000 clones, of which 82% were seen once. Around 2.3% of the sample comes from the top ten.

The chain is encoded by TRBV6-1 joined to TRBJ1-5; TRBD1 might be the D gene, on 5 matching bases. The clonotype was recovered from a woman between 18 and 29 years old in good health and CMV-seronegative. The sample consisted of PBMCs. The CDR3 in this case is CASIRALNQPQHF. The DNA sequence follows: TGTGCCAGCATCAGGGCGCTAAATCAGCCCCAGCATTTT.